This TCR beta chain was captured in a study of somatic mutations in cytotoxic T cells in rheumatoid arthritis. This CDR3 has 20 amino acids. V lost 4 bases, J lost 2 bases, and 30 bases lay in between. Germline V lookup: CDR1 MDHEN, CDR2 SYDVKM. TCRdb's copy holds only in-frame clones and misses some; the assay was immunoSEQ multiplex PCR. The sample lists about 20,000 clones, 80% to 90% occurring once. The sequencing sample was made of CD8+ T cells sorted from blood. This TCR was recovered from a man aged 40-55 years in good health. The V call is TRBV28, the J call TRBJ2-7, with unresolved D. DNA of the CDR3: TGTGCCAGCAGTTCAAGATTCCCGGGCCCTAAACTATCCTTTCCCTACGAGCAGTACTTC. This sequence encodes CASSSRFPGPKLSFPYEQYF.